This T cell receptor beta chain was captured by sequencing in a study of cytomegalovirus exposure and HLA in healthy donors. The overall study: Unique TCRs from HLA-typed donors, 75 million to 100 million of them, were held in an early data release. General study points: Because they were indistinguishable, some V segments, including TRBV6-2 and TRBV6-3, were excluded. In vitro, a few CMV-associated chains proved specific for CMV antigens. Researchers reported in a later analysis that a missense DCLRE1C variant was tied to TCR beta V- and J-gene trimming.

Unmatched junction bases numbered 5, after V lost 4 bases and J lost 7 bases. Germline CDR1 reads SGHAT; CDR2 reads FQNNGV. This CDR3 spans 14 amino acids. Primers for the PCR totalled 60 Vbeta and 13 Jbeta. Generated by immunoSEQ multiplex PCR, the TCRdb table keeps only in-frame clones and is missing some. The sample includes 150,000 to 200,000 clones, about 85% seen only once; the top ten take around 2.6%. On this clone: Its antigen is undetermined.

This TCR was recovered from a man aged 30 to 39 in good health and CMV-seropositive. The chain is built from TRBV11-2 and TRBJ1-4; 8 positions match TRBD1. Sequenced sample: PBMCs. The CDR3 spells CASSSRTGTEKLFF. The DNA for the CDR3 is TGTGCCAGCAGCTCTCGGACAGGGACTGAAAAACTGTTTTTT.